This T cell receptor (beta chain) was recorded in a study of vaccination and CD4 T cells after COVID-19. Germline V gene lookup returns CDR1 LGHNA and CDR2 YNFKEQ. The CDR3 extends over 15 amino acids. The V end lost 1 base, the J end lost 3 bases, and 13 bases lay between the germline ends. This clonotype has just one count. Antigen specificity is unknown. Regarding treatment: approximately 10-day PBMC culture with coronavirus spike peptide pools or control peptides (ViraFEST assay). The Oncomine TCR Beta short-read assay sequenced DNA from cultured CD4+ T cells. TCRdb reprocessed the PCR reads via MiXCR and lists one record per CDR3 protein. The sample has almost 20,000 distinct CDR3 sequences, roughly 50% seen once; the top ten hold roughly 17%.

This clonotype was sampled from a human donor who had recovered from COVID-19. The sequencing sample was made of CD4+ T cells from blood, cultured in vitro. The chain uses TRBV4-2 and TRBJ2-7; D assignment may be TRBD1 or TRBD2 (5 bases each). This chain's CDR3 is CASSQGRGSYYEQYF. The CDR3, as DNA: TGTGCCAGCAGCCAAGGACGGGGCAGCTACTACGAGCAGTACTTC.